The source of this T cell receptor (beta chain) is a study of cytotoxic CD8 clonotypes in ibrutinib-treated CLL. Profiling relied on immunoSEQ multiplex PCR, and the TCRdb table lists in-frame clones only, not all of them. The sample has some 130,000 clones; around 93% are singletons. Sequencing was performed on PBMCs, taken after 12 months of ibrutinib treatment. The receptor was isolated from a human donor with chronic lymphocytic leukemia.

CDR3 sequence (DNA): TGTGCCAGCTCCCCGCCGGGACTAGATATCCCGGTCCAGTACTTC. It specifies CASSPPGLDIPVQYF. The chain is built from TRBV28 and TRBJ2-7; the match to TRBD2 covers 8 bases. Germline V CDR1 and CDR2: MDHEN, SYDVKM. The CDR3 extends over 15 amino acids. V shed 8 bases, J shed 10 bases, and the junction held 19 bases outside the gene matches.